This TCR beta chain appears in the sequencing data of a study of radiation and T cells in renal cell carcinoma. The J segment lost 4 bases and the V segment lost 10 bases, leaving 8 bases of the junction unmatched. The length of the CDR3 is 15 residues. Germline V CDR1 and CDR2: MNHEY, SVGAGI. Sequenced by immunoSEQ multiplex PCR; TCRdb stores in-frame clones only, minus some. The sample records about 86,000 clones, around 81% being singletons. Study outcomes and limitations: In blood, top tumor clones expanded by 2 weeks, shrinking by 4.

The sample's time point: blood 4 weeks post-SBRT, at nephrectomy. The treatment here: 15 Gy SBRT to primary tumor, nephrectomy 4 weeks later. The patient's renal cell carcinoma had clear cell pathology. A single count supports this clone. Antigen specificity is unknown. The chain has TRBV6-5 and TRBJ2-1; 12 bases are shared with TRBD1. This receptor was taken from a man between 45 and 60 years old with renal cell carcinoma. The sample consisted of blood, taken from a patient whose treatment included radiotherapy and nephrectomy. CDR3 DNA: TGTGCCACCGAAGCGGGACAGGGGGCGTACAATGAGCAGTTCTTC. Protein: CATEAGQGAYNEQFF.